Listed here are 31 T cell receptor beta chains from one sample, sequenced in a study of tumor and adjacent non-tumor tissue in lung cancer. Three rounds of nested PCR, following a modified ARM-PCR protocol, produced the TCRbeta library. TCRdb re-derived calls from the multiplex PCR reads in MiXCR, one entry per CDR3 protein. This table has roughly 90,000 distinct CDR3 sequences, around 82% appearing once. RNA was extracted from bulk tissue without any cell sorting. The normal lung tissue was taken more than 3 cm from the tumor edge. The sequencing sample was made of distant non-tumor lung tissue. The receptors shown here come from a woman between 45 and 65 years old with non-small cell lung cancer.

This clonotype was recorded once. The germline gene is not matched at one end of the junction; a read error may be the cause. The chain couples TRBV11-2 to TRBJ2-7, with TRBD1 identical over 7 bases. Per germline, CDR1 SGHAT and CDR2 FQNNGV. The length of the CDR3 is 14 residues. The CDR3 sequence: CASSLVRDSYEYHF. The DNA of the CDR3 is TGTGCCAGCAGCTTAGTTAGGGACAGCTACGAGTACCACTTC. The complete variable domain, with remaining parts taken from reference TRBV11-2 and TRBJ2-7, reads EAGVAQSPRYKIIEKRQSVAFWCNPISGHATLYWYQQILGQGPKLLIQFQNNGVVDDSQLPKDRFSAERLKGVDSTLKIQPAKLEDSAVYLCASSLVRDSYEYHFGPGTRLTVT.

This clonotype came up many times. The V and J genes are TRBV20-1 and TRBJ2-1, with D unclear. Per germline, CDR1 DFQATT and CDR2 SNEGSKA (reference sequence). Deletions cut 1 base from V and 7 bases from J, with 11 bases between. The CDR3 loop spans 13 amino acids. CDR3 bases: TGCAGTGCTAGAGTTAGTTTCGAGAATGAGCAGTTCTTC. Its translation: CSARVSFENEQFF.

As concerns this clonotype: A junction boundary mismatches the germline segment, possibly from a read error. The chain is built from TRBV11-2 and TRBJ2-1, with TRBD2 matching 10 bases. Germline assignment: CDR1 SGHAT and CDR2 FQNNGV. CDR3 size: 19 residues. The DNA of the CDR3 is TGTGCCAGCAGCTTAAGTAGCGGGGGGTCTGGGCGCAATCACGATGAGCACTTCTTC. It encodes CASSLSSGGSGRNHDEHFF.

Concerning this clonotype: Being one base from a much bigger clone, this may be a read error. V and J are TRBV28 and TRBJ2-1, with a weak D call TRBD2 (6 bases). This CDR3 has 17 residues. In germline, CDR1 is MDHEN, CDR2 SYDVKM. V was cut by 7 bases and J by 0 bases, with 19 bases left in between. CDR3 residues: CASTSSGTPNSYNEQFF. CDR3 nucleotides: TGTGCCAGCACCTCCTCCGGGACTCCCAACTCCTACAATGAGCAGTTCTTC.

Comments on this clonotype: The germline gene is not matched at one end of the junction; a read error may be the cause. The CDR3 is CANSSDRGTDTQYF. The CDR3 bases are TGTGCCAACAGCTCTGACAGGGGCACAGATACGCAGTATTTT. This chain uses TRBV5-6 with TRBJ2-3, with 7 bases fitting TRBD1. Germline V CDR1 and CDR2: SGHDT, YYEEEE. The CDR3 is 14 residues long.

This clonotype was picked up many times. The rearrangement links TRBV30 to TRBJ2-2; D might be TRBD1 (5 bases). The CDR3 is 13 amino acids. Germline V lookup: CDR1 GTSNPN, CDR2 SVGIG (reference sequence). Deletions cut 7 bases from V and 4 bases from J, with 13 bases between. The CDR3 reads CAFRGGSTGELFF. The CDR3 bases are TGTGCCTTTAGGGGTGGAAGCACCGGGGAGCTGTTTTTT.

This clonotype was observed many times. As DNA, the CDR3 is TGTGCCAGCAGTCCCCAGACTAACACGAGAGAGACCCAGTACTTC. As protein: CASSPQTNTRETQYF. This chain joins TRBV28 and TRBJ2-5; D is possibly TRBD2 (5 bases). The CDR3 is made up of 15 amino acids. Germline lookup yields CDR1 MDHEN and CDR2 SYDVKM. Trimming removed 5 bases from V and 4 bases from J, with 17 bases in between.

The CDR3 spells CAYWDRNQPQHF. In DNA, the CDR3 is TGTGCCTACTGGGACAGGAATCAGCCCCAGCATTTT. The chain links TRBV6-1 to TRBJ1-5; TRBD1 matches at 8 bases. Germline assignment: CDR1 MNHNS and CDR2 SASEGT. V lost 11 bases and J lost 4; bases outside the gene matches: 4. The CDR3 is 12 residues long.

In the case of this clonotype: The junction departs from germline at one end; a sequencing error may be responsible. CDR3 sequence reads: CASSQSRTNSYEQYF. The CDR3 bases are TGCGCCAGCAGCCAATCCCGGACGAACTCCTATGAGCAGTACTTC. This rearrangement joins TRBV4-1 to TRBJ2-7; D gene uncertain. Germline loops: CDR1 MGHRA, CDR2 YSYEKL. There are 15 residues in the CDR3.

The CDR3 nucleotides are TGTGCCACCAGCAAGGACCTGACAGGGCCGGAAAAACTGTTTTTT. Translation: CATSKDLTGPEKLFF. V and J are TRBV15 and TRBJ1-4; 7 positions match TRBD1. CDR3 length: 15 amino acids. After removal of 4 bases from V and 8 bases from J, the junction contained 10 bases not matched to a gene. Per germline, CDR1 LNHNV and CDR2 YYDKDF (reference sequence).

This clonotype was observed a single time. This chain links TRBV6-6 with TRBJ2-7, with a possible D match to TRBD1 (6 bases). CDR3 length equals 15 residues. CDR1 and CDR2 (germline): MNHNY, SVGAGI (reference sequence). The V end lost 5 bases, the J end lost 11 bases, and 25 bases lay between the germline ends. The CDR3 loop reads CASSKVQGDGYEKYF. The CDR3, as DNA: TGTGCCAGCAGTAAAGTACAGGGTGATGGTTACGAAAAGTACTTC.

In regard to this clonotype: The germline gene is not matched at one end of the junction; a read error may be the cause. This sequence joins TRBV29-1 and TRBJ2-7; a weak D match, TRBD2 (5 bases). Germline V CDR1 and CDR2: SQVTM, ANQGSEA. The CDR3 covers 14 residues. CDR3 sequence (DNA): TGCAGCGTTGGAGGGATGGGGAGCTCCTACGAGCAATACTTC. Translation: CSVGGMGSSYEQYF.

The DNA of the CDR3 is TGTGCCACCTCTTCGGGACACGGTTCTTTGGGCGAGCAGTACTTC. It is translated as CATSSGHGSLGEQYF. The rearrangement links TRBV24-1 to TRBJ2-7; weak D call: TRBD1 (6 bases). Germline values: CDR1 KGHDR, CDR2 SFDVKD. This CDR3 has 15 residues. V was pared by 9 bases and J by 6 bases, with 23 bases between.

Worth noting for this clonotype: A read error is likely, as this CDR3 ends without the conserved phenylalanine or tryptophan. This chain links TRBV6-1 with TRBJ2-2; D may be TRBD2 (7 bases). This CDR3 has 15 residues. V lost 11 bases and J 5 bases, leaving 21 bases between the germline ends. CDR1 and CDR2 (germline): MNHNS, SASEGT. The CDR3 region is CASNRGGGYTGELFS. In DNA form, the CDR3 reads TGTGCCTCGAATAGGGGGGGCGGGTATACCGGGGAGCTGTTTTCT.

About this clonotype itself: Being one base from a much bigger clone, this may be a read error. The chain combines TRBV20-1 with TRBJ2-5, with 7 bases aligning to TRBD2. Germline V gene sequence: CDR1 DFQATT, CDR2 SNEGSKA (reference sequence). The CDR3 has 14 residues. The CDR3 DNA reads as TGCAGTGCTAGTCCCCCCGCGGCGGGGGAGACCCAGTGCTTC. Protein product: CSASPPAAGETQCF.

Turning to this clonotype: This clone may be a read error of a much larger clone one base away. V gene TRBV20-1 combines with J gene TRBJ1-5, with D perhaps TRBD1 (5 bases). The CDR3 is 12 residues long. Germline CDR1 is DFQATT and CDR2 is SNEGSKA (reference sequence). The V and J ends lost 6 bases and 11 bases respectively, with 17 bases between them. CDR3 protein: CSAGQGRKSQHF. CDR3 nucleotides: TGCAGTGCGGGCCAGGGACGAAAGTCCCAGCATTTT.

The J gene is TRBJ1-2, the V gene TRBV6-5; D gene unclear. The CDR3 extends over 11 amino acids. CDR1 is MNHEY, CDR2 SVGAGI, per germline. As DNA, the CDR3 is TGTGTCATCCTCGGGAGCTATGGCTACACCTTC. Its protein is CVILGSYGYTF.

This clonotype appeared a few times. CDR3 region: CASKGSSNEQFF. In DNA, the CDR3 is TGTGCCAGCAAGGGGTCTAGTAATGAGCAGTTCTTC. V usage is TRBV25-1 and J usage is TRBJ2-1, with D possibly matching TRBD1 (5 bases). CDR1 and CDR2 (germline): MGHDK, SYGVNS. Between the trimmed V and J ends, which lost 7 bases and 7 bases, there was a span of 11 bases. The CDR3 loop spans 12 amino acids.

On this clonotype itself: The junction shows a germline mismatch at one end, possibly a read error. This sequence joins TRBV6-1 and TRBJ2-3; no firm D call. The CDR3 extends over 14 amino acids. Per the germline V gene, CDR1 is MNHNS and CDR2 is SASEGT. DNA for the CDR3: TGTGCTAGCACCATCAATTTCGACGGATATACGCAGTATTTT. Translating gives CASTINFDGYTQYF.

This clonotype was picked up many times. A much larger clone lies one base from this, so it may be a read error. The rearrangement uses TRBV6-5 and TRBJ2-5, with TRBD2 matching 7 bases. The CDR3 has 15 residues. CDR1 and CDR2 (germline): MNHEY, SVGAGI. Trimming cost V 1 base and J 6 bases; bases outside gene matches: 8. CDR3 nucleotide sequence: TGTGCCAGCAGTTACTTGTATGGGAGGGAGAAGACCCAGTACTTC. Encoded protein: CASSYLYGREKTQYF.

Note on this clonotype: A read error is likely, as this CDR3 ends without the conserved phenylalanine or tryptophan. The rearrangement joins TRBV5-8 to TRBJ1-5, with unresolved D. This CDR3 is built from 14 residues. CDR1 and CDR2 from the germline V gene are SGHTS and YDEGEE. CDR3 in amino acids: CASNRRGRNQPQHV. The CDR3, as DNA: TGTGCTAGCAATCGTAGAGGCCGCAATCAGCCCCAGCATGTT.

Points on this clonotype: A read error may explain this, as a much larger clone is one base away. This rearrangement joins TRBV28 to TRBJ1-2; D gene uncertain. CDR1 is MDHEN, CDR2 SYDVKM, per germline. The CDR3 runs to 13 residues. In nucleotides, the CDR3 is TGTGCCGGCAGTTTTCCCCAGCGCGGTGGCTACACCTTC. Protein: CAGSFPQRGGYTF.

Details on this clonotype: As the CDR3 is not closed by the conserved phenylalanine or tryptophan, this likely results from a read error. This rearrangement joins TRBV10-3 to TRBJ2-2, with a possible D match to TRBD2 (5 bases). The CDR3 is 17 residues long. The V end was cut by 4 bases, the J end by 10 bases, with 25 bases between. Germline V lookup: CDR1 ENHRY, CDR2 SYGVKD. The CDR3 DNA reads TGTGCCATCAGTGCGTTAGCGCGAGACTCGAGGAAAATGGAGCTGTTTTCT. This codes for CAISALARDSRKMELFS.

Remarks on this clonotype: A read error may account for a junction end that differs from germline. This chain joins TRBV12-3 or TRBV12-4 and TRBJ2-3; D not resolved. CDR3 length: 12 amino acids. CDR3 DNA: TGTGCCAGTAGTTTACTGCGAAATACGCAGTATTTT. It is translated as CASSLLRNTQYF.

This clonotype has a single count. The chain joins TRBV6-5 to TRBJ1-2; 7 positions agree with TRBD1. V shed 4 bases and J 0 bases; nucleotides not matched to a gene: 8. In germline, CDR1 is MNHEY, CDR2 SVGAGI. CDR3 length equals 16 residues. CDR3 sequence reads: CASSSGGDNPNYGYTF. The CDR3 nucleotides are TGTGCCAGCAGTTCAGGGGGTGACAACCCTAACTATGGCTACACCTTC.

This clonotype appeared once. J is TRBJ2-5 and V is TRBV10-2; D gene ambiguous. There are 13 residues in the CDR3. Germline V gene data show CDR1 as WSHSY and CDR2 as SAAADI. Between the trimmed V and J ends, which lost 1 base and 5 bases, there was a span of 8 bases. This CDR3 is CASSECEHETQYF. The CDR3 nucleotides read TGCGCCAGCAGTGAGTGTGAGCACGAGACCCAGTACTTC.

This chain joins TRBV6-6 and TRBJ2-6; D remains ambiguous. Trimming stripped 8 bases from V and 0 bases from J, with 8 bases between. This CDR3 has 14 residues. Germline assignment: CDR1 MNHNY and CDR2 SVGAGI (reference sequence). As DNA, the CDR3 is TGTGCCAGCCTTCTGCTCTCTGGGGCCAACGTCCTGACTTTC. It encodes CASLLLSGANVLTF.

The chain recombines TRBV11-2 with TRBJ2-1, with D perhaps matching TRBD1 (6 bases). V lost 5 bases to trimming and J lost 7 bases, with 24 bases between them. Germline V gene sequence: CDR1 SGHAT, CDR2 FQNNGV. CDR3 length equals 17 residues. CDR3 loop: CASSGGGGTEIWNEQFF. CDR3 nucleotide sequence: TGTGCCAGCAGCGGGGGCGGTGGGACGGAGATTTGGAATGAGCAGTTCTTC.

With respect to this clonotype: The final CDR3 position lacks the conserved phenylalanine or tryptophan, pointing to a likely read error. The DNA for the CDR3 is TGTGCCAGCAGCTTAGGACTAGTCGGAGGTGAGCAGTTCTTA. This translates into CASSLGLVGGEQFL. The chain employs TRBV7-9 and TRBJ2-1; possible D gene TRBD2, 6 bases. Germline V lookup: CDR1 SEHNR, CDR2 FQNEAQ (reference sequence). The V end lost 1 base, the J end lost 9 bases, and 13 bases lay between the germline ends. The CDR3 covers 14 residues.

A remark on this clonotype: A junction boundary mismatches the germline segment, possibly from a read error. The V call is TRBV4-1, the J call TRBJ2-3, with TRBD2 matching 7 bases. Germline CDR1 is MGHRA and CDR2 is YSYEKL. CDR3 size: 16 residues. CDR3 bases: TGCGCCAGCAGCCAAGGACTTGCGGGAGAATCAGATACGCAGTGTTTT. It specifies CASSQGLAGESDTQCF.

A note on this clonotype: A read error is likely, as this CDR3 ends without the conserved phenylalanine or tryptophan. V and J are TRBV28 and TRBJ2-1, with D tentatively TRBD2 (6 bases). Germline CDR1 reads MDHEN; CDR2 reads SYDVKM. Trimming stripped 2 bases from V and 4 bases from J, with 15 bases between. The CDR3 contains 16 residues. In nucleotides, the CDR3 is TGTGCCAGCAGTTTAGGGGCTAGCGACAAATACAATGAGCAGTTCCTC. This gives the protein CASSLGASDKYNEQFL.